Sequencing of this TCR beta chain was carried out in a study of blood T cell repertoires in COVID-19. In Seattle, patients joined the study during active infection and were tracked longitudinally. Germline V lookup: CDR1 MDHEN, CDR2 SYDVKM. V lost 5 bases to trimming and J lost 7 bases, with 11 bases between them. CDR3 length: 12 amino acids. Only in-frame clones appear in the TCRdb table, and some are missing; sequencing was by immunoSEQ multiplex PCR. The sample lists around 480,000 clones, around 89% occurring once. Sequencing was performed on peripheral blood. This chain connects TRBV28 to TRBJ1-1, with D unclear. The receptor comes from a woman aged 45-59 years with COVID-19, enrolled during active disease. The CDR3 nucleotides are TGTGCCAGCAGTAATAACCGAGATGAAGCTTTCTTT. Protein: CASSNNRDEAFF. Complete variable domain (other parts from reference TRBV28 and TRBJ1-1): DVKVTQSSRYLVKRTGEKVFLECVQDMDHENMFWYRQDPGLGLRLIYFSYDVKMKEKGDIPEGYSVSREKKERFSLILESASTNQTSMYLCASSNNRDEAFFGQGTRLTVV.